These T cell receptor beta chains were read from a single sample in a study of PD-L1 blockade in urothelial cancer. The assay was immunoSEQ multiplex PCR, and TCRdb's table has in-frame clones only and misses some. This sample has about 38,000 clones; roughly 90% occur once, and the top ten carry 24%. The source was PBMCs, collected around atezolizumab (anti-PD-L1) treatment. The receptors stem from a man between 60 and 70 years old with urothelial cancer. Both conserved end residues are part of each CDR3. The D gene is left open where the match is weak. Clone size is shown for a subset of rows, as once, few, many or a class of expanded clone.

d_call | j_call | clone_size | v_call | cdr3_aa | cdr3_nt
TRBD2 | TRBJ2-3 | - | TRBV30 | CAWGTKYTDTQYF | TGTGCCTGGGGGACTAAATACACAGATACGCAGTATTTT
TRBD1 | TRBJ2-7 | - | TRBV28 | CASNPPPGQGDDHEQYF | TGTGCCAGCAACCCTCCTCCGGGACAGGGGGACGACCACGAGCAGTACTTC
TRBD2 | TRBJ2-7 | - | TRBV19 | CASSILASGVTYEQYF | TGTGCCAGTAGTATACTGGCTAGCGGAGTAACCTACGAGCAGTACTTC
TRBD1 | TRBJ2-2 | - | TRBV19 | CASRDWDRGITGELFF | TGTGCCAGTAGGGATTGGGACAGGGGTATCACCGGGGAGCTGTTTTTT
- | TRBJ2-1 | - | TRBV10-3 | CAISGGVGEQFF | TGTGCCATCAGTGGGGGGGTAGGTGAGCAGTTCTTC
- | TRBJ1-2 | - | TRBV6-5 | CASSYSRINYGYTF | TGTGCCAGCAGTTACTCGAGGATTAACTATGGCTACACCTTC
- | TRBJ2-3 | - | TRBV10-3 | CAIRDGNTDTQYF | TGTGCCATCAGGGACGGGAACACAGATACGCAGTATTTT
TRBD1 | TRBJ2-6 | - | TRBV5-6 | CASSSYGQGNVLTF | TGTGCCAGCAGCTCCTACGGACAGGGAAACGTCCTGACTTTC
TRBD1 | TRBJ2-7 | - | TRBV5-1 | CASSTLQGAYYEQYF | TGCGCCAGCAGCACCTTACAGGGGGCTTATTACGAGCAGTACTTC
- | TRBJ1-4 | - | TRBV28 | CASSPSPRKLFF | TGTGCCAGCAGTCCCTCCCCGAGAAAACTGTTTTTT
- | TRBJ2-5 | - | TRBV18 | CASSPSRRGLGETQYF | TGTGCCAGCTCACCGTCCCGAAGGGGCTTGGGAGAGACCCAGTACTTC
TRBD1 | TRBJ2-7 | - | TRBV5-1 | CASSLQDRANEQYF | TGCGCCAGCAGCTTGCAGGACAGGGCAAACGAGCAGTACTTC
TRBD1 | TRBJ1-6 | - | TRBV28 | CASSSTDREVYNSPLHF | TGTGCCAGCAGTTCAACGGACAGGGAGGTTTATAATTCACCCCTCCACTTT
TRBD2 | TRBJ2-1 | - | TRBV9 | CASSVSLAGGPGNEQFF | TGTGCCAGCAGCGTGAGCTTAGCGGGGGGGCCGGGGAATGAGCAGTTCTTC
TRBD2 | TRBJ2-1 | once | TRBV5-1 | CASSSASGLAGYNEQFF | TGCGCCAGCAGCTCGGCTAGTGGACTAGCGGGATACAATGAGCAGTTCTTC
TRBD1 | TRBJ2-1 | - | TRBV27 | CASSPLRQGYNEQFF | TGTGCCAGCAGTCCGCTTAGACAGGGCTACAATGAGCAGTTCTTC
TRBD2 | TRBJ2-3 | once | TRBV2 | CAGRNGLAGGFTDTQYF | TGTGCCGGACGAAATGGACTAGCGGGGGGTTTCACGGATACGCAGTATTTT
TRBD2 | TRBJ2-3 | - | TRBV9 | CASSVEVAGRTDTQYF | TGTGCCAGCAGCGTAGAGGTAGCGGGACGCACAGATACGCAGTATTTT
- | TRBJ1-1 | - | TRBV5-6 | CASSFSVVNTEAFF | TGTGCCAGCAGCTTTTCAGTCGTGAACACTGAAGCTTTCTTT
TRBD1 | TRBJ2-1 | - | TRBV11-2 | CASSLDGDRGYNEQFF | TGTGCCAGCAGCTTAGATGGGGACAGGGGATACAATGAGCAGTTCTTC
- | TRBJ2-7 | - | TRBV9 | CASSVSGFYEQYF | TGTGCCAGCAGCGTCAGCGGATTCTACGAGCAGTACTTC
TRBD2 | TRBJ2-2 | - | TRBV27 | CASSLSSLAGGFGELFF | TGTGCCAGCAGTTTATCATCCCTAGCGGGAGGGTTCGGGGAGCTGTTTTTT
- | TRBJ1-1 | - | TRBV18 | CASSPPVQGPGTEAFF | TGTGCCAGCTCACCCCCGGTGCAGGGCCCCGGCACTGAAGCTTTCTTT
- | TRBJ2-3 | - | TRBV30 | CAWSVTTLRSQYF | TGTGCCTGGAGTGTCACTACCCTTAGATCGCAGTATTTT
TRBD2 | TRBJ2-1 | - | TRBV29-1 | CSVAGTSPYNEQFF | TGCAGTGTTGCCGGGACTAGTCCATACAATGAGCAGTTCTTC
TRBD2 | TRBJ2-1 | - | TRBV9 | CASSFSSGAALF | TGTGCCAGCAGCTTCTCTAGCGGGGCGGCGCTCTTC
- | TRBJ1-4 | - | TRBV30 | CAWSPPGNEKLFF | TGTGCCTGGAGTCCCCCGGGGAATGAAAAACTGTTTTTT
TRBD2 | TRBJ2-1 | - | TRBV5-6 | CASSLGTSGPWEFF | TGTGCCAGCAGCTTAGGGACTAGCGGGCCCTGGGAGTTCTTC
- | TRBJ1-2 | - | TRBV4-3 | CASSQGWRAGYTF | TGCGCCAGCAGCCAAGGGTGGAGGGCTGGCTACACCTTC
- | TRBJ1-3 | - | TRBV10-3 | CAITQPPGHQETGNTIYF | TGTGCCATCACTCAACCACCGGGACACCAGGAAACTGGAAACACCATATATTTT
TRBD2 | TRBJ2-7 | - | TRBV19 | CASSSSRAGGLEQYF | TGTGCCAGTAGTTCCTCTCGGGCGGGGGGACTCGAGCAGTACTTC
TRBD2 | TRBJ2-1 | - | TRBV5-1 | CASSLQGLAEDNEQFF | TGCGCCAGCAGCCTACAAGGACTAGCGGAGGACAATGAGCAGTTCTTC
- | TRBJ2-3 | - | TRBV5-1 | CASSLDGTSTDTQYF | TGCGCCAGCAGCTTGGACGGGACTAGCACAGATACGCAGTATTTT
- | TRBJ1-4 | once | TRBV7-2 | CASSLVAGAPNEKLFF | TGTGCCAGCAGCTTAGTCGCAGGGGCCCCTAATGAAAAACTGTTTTTT
TRBD2 | TRBJ2-1 | few | TRBV7-2 | CASSLAPLAGGGFF | TGTGCCAGCAGCTTAGCGCCTCTAGCGGGTGGCGGGTTCTTC
- | TRBJ2-1 | once | TRBV7-7 | CASSPEGGPYNEQFF | TGTGCTAGCAGCCCAGAGGGGGGGCCCTACAATGAGCAGTTCTTC
TRBD1 | TRBJ1-5 | - | TRBV29-1 | CSVQTGYNQPQHF | TGCAGCGTCCAGACAGGGTACAATCAGCCCCAGCATTTT
- | TRBJ1-1 | - | TRBV5-1 | CASSLARVYTEAFF | TGCGCCAGCAGCTTGGCCAGGGTATACACTGAAGCTTTCTTT
TRBD1 | TRBJ2-7 | few | TRBV4-1 | CASSQDDRASYEQYF | TGCGCCAGCAGCCAAGACGACAGGGCCTCCTACGAGCAGTACTTC
- | TRBJ2-3 | - | TRBV6-5 | CASSPDNTDTQYF | TGTGCCAGCAGCCCCGACAACACAGATACGCAGTATTTT
TRBD2 | TRBJ2-7 | - | TRBV18 | CASSPRSGGYEQYF | TGTGCCAGCTCACCACGATCGGGAGGCTACGAGCAGTACTTC
TRBD1 | TRBJ2-1 | once | TRBV7-2 | CASSKDRGTYNEQFF | TGTGCCAGCAGCAAAGACAGGGGGACCTACAATGAGCAGTTCTTC
- | TRBJ2-5 | - | TRBV9 | CASSVQGYETQYF | TGTGCCAGCAGCGTCCAGGGTTACGAGACCCAGTACTTC